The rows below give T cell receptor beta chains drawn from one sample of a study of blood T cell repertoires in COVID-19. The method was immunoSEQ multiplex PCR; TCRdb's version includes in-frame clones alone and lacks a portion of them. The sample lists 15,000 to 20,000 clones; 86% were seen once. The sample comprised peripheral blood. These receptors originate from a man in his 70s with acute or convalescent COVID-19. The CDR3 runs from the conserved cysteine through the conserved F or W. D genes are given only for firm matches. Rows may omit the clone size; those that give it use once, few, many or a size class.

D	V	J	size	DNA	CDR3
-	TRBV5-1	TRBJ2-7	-	TGCGCCAGCAGAGCCGGGACAAATCTCTACGAGCAGTACTTC	CASRAGTNLYEQYF
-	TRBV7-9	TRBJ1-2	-	TGTGTCAGCAGCTTAGATAATCGTGATGGCTACACCTTC	CVSSLDNRDGYTF
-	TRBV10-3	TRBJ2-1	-	TGTGCCATCAGTGAAGGGGCCAATTCTAACAATGAGCAGTTCTTC	CAISEGANSNNEQFF
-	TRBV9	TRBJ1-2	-	TGTGCCAGCAGCCCCCAAACAGATATTGGCTACACCTTC	CASSPQTDIGYTF
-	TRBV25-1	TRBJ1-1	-	TGTGCCAGCAGTGAAACTCTGGCAGGCCCCCTAGCTTTCTTT	CASSETLAGPLAFF
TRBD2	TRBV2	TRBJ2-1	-	TGTGCCAGCAGTGAAGGGGGGGCGGGAGGTAGGAATGAGCAGTTCTTC	CASSEGGAGGRNEQFF
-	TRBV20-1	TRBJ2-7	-	TGCAGTGCCCCCCCCCGGGACGAGCAGTACTTC	CSAPPRDEQYF
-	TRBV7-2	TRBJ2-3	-	TGTGCCAGCAGTACTAGCACAGATACGCAGTATTTT	CASSTSTDTQYF
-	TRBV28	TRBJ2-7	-	TGTGCCACCATTAGTACAGGGTCCTACGAGCAGTACTTC	CATISTGSYEQYF
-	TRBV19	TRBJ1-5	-	TGTGCCAGTAGTATGACAGAAAATCAGCCCCAGCATTTT	CASSMTENQPQHF
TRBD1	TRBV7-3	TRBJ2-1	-	TGTGCCAGCAGCTTAAGACAGGGAAAGTCTGAGCAGTTCTTC	CASSLRQGKSEQFF
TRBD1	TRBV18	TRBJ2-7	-	TGTGCCAGCTCACCACCGGACAGGGGGGGCCCCTACGAGCAGTACTTC	CASSPPDRGGPYEQYF
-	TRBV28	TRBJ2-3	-	TGTGCCAGCAGTTCCGGGACTTTCGCAGATACGCAGTATTTT	CASSSGTFADTQYF
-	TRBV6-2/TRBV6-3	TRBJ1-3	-	TGTGCCAGCAGTTCGATGACAGAAGGAAACACCATATATTTT	CASSSMTEGNTIYF
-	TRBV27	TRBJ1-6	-	TGTGCCAGCAGTTTCTCCCATTCACCCCTCCACTTT	CASSFSHSPLHF
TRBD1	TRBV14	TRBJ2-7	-	TGTGCCAGCAGCCAGTTTGACCCCCGACAGGGGGTCACCTACGAGCAGTACTTC	CASSQFDPRQGVTYEQYF
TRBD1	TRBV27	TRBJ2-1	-	TGTGCCAGCAGCCCGGGACAGGGTCTTACTGAGCAGTTCTTC	CASSPGQGLTEQFF
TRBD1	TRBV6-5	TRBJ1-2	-	TGTGCCAGCCCCAAGGGGGCATATGGCTACACCTTC	CASPKGAYGYTF
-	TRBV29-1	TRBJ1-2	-	TGCAGCGTTGAAGAGAGCCTCGACACAAACTATGGCTACACCTTC	CSVEESLDTNYGYTF
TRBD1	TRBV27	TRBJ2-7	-	TGTGCCAGCAGTGCGGTACAGGGGATCTACGAGCAGTACTTC	CASSAVQGIYEQYF
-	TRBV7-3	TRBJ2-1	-	TGTGCCAGCAGCCAGACGGGGTGGGATGAGCAGTTCTTC	CASSQTGWDEQFF
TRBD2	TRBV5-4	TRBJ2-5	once	TGTGCCAGCAGCGTTCGACTAGCGGGAGAAGAGACCCAGTACTTC	CASSVRLAGEETQYF
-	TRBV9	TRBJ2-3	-	TGTGCCAGCAGCGCCCAGGCATCGGACAGATCCACAGATACGCAGTATTTT	CASSAQASDRSTDTQYF
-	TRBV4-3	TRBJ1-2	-	TGCGCCAGCAGCCAAAGAGTTGGCAGGGACTATGGCTACACCTTC	CASSQRVGRDYGYTF